This paragraph reports one T cell receptor (beta chain). Its antigen is undetermined. These data are taken from a study of T cell repertoires in cytomegalovirus infection. About the study: Recently identified HLA-C-restricted and well-studied HLA-B-restricted CMV epitopes were used. Evidence of both CMV infection and a matching HLA type came from public TCR beta signatures.

TCRdb called the reads again in MiXCR, with one record for every CDR3 protein. Counted here are a few hundred thousand distinct CDR3 sequences, about 42% occurring once; the ten biggest clones make up around 45%. Germline CDR1 and CDR2: MNHEY and SVGEGT. V lost 5 bases, J lost 6 bases, and 0 bases stayed unmatched. This CDR3 has 12 residues. The rearrangement links TRBV6-2 or TRBV6-3 to TRBJ2-2; TRBD2 agrees at 7 bases. Sequencing used cultured PBMCs, obtained from culture after CMV antigen stimulation. The TCR originated in a human donor in good health (CMV status not recorded). Some clones in this sample may be carry-over from other donors' samples. This chain's CDR3 is CASSGRAGELFF. The CDR3 DNA is TGTGCCAGCAGTGGGAGGGCCGGGGAGCTGTTTTTT.